A single sample is the source of the 27 T cell receptor beta chains below, sequenced in a study of beta chain features in type 1 diabetes. Since all of the isolated RNA was reverse transcribed, expressed TCRB transcripts were what got sequenced. The data were produced by immunoSEQ multiplex PCR, yet TCRdb's version contains in-frame clones alone and is incomplete. Found here are 900,000 or so clones, 15% to 20% of them singletons; the top ten hold around 0.02%. The material sequenced was naive CD4+ T cells from blood. These receptors were taken from a woman under 30 in good health.

A few counts support this clone. V and J are TRBV7-8 and TRBJ2-1, with 8 nucleotides matching TRBD2. The CDR3 consists of 16 residues. The J segment lost 7 bases and the V segment lost 4 bases, leaving 12 bases of the junction unmatched. Germline loops: CDR1 SGHVS, CDR2 FQNEAQ. CDR3 DNA sequence: TGTGCCAGCAGCTGGAGCGGGAGAGAATTGGATAATGAGCAGTTCTTC. The encoded protein is CASSWSGRELDNEQFF.

This clone came up a few times. The chain has TRBV4-3 and TRBJ2-3; D uncertain. CDR1 LGHNA and CDR2 YSLEER come from the germline V gene. V was clipped by 0 bases and J by 2 bases, with 15 bases between them. The CDR3 runs to 17 residues. The CDR3 nucleotides read TGCGCCAGCAGCCAAGATGGAGCAAGTAAGATCACAGATACGCAGTATTTT. Amino acids: CASSQDGASKITDTQYF.

The V and J genes are TRBV13 and TRBJ1-2, with D hard to call. CDR3 length: 11 amino acids. CDR1 and CDR2 from the germline V gene are PRHDT and FYEKMQ (reference sequence). V lost 6 bases, J lost 8 bases, and 10 bases lay in between. As DNA, the CDR3 is TGTGCCAGCAGTACCTATGAAGGCTACACCTTC. Translating it yields CASSTYEGYTF.

This clone was seen a handful of times. The chain uses TRBV15 and TRBJ1-4, with D possibly being TRBD1 (6 bases). The CDR3 has 16 amino acids. V dropped 0 bases and J dropped 8 bases, with 16 bases sitting between them. Germline V gene data show CDR1 as LNHNV and CDR2 as YYDKDF (reference sequence). The CDR3 DNA reads as TGTGCCACCAGCAGAGACTACGGAGCGGGACAAGAAAAACTGTTTTTT. It codes for CATSRDYGAGQEKLFF.

The V gene is TRBV19, the J gene TRBJ2-1; D perhaps matches TRBD2 (5 bases). Germline values: CDR1 LNHDA, CDR2 SQIVND (reference sequence). V lost 4 bases, J lost 10 bases, and 23 bases lay in between. The CDR3 spans 16 residues. The CDR3 loop is CASSTRTSGPHREQFF. In DNA form, the CDR3 reads TGTGCCAGTAGTACCAGGACGAGCGGCCCACACCGGGAGCAGTTCTTC.

This clone was found a few times. This sample includes further DNA sequences coding for the same CDR3. The chain links TRBV4-3 to TRBJ2-3, with D uncertain. The ends were cut back, 1 base at V and 0 bases at J, with 5 bases in the middle. The CDR3 length is 14 residues. CDR1 is LGHNA and CDR2 is YSLEER in the germline V gene. CDR3 sequence: CASSQVRSTDTQYF. The CDR3 DNA sequence: TGCGCCAGCAGCCAAGTTAGGAGCACAGATACGCAGTATTTT.

V gene TRBV28 combines with J gene TRBJ1-1; D is undetermined. Germline loops: CDR1 MDHEN, CDR2 SYDVKM. V dropped 5 bases and J dropped 1 base, with 11 bases sitting between them. The CDR3 is made up of 14 amino acids. The CDR3 is CASSLPGQNTEAFF. In nucleotides, the CDR3 is TGTGCCAGCAGTCTTCCGGGCCAGAACACTGAAGCTTTCTTT. The whole variable domain, filled in from reference TRBV28 and TRBJ1-1, reads DVKVTQSSRYLVKRTGEKVFLECVQDMDHENMFWYRQDPGLGLRLIYFSYDVKMKEKGDIPEGYSVSREKKERFSLILESASTNQTSMYLCASSLPGQNTEAFFGQGTRLTVV.

V and J are TRBV11-2 and TRBJ2-7; 12 bases are a match to TRBD2. CDR1 SGHAT and CDR2 FQNNGV come from the germline V gene. Germline trimming cut 1 base from V and 9 bases from J; bases unmatched to any gene: 7. The length of the CDR3 is 15 residues. CDR3 DNA sequence: TGTGCCAGCAGCTTAGGCCAGGGACTAGCGGGCCCGCAGTACTTC. The encoded protein is CASSLGQGLAGPQYF.

This clone was observed a few times. The chain recombines TRBV14 with TRBJ2-3; TRBD2 is a possible D gene (5 bases). Trimming pared 8 bases from V and 2 bases from J, leaving 14 bases between. Per germline, CDR1 SGHDN and CDR2 FVKESK. The CDR3 contains 14 residues. In DNA form, the CDR3 reads TGTGCCAGCCGTTCCAGGAGGATCACAGATACGCAGTATTTT. Translation gives CASRSRRITDTQYF. Full variable domain (rest looked up from reference TRBV14 and TRBJ2-3): EAGVTQFPSHSVIEKGQTVTLRCDPISGHDNLYWYRRVMGKEIKFLLHFVKESKQDESGMPNNRFLAERTGGTYSTLKVQPAELEDSGVYFCASRSRRITDTQYFGPGTRLTVL.

The chain links TRBV7-9 to TRBJ2-1, with 7 bases fitting TRBD2. V trimming: 5 bases; J trimming: 7 bases; junction bases outside the gene matches: 11. Germline lookup yields CDR1 SEHNR and CDR2 FQNEAQ (reference sequence). This CDR3 spans 15 amino acids. CDR3 amino acids: CASSPRFAGVNEQFF. Here the CDR3 DNA reads TGTGCCAGCAGCCCCCGCTTCGCGGGGGTTAATGAGCAGTTCTTC.

The chain employs TRBV9 and TRBJ1-2; D is uncertain. The germline V gene has CDR1 SGDLS and CDR2 YYNGEE. The CDR3 contains 14 residues. Trimming shortened V by 3 bases and J by 2 bases, and 11 bases separated the two germline ends. CDR3 bases: TGTGCCAGCAGCGCCGAGATAGGAAACTATGGCTACACCTTC. It codes for CASSAEIGNYGYTF.

This chain connects TRBV4-3 to TRBJ1-3, with 8 bases matching TRBD1. The germline V gene has CDR1 LGHNA and CDR2 YSLEER. This CDR3 has 16 residues. Losses at the gene ends were 0 bases for V and 4 bases for J; bases not matched to a gene: 5. The CDR3 spells CASSQDTGTGGNTIYF. The CDR3 DNA sequence: TGCGCCAGCAGCCAAGACACCGGGACAGGAGGAAACACCATATATTTT.

The chain uses TRBV19 and TRBJ2-5; D is uncertain. The V gene lost 5 bases and the J gene lost 2 bases, with 15 bases spanning the gap. The CDR3 loop spans 15 amino acids. Germline values: CDR1 LNHDA, CDR2 SQIVND (reference sequence). The CDR3 DNA follows: TGTGCCAGTAGTGTAATCGCAACTAAACAAGAGACCCAGTACTTC. Translated, it gives CASSVIATKQETQYF. The full variable domain, in which reference TRBV19 and TRBJ2-5 provide the parts outside the CDR3, is DGGITQSPKYLFRKEGQNVTLSCEQNLNHDAMYWYRQDPGQGLRLIYYSQIVNDFQKGDIAEGYSVSREKKESFPLTVTSAQKNPTAFYLCASSVIATKQETQYFGPGTRLLVL.

The chain has TRBV13 and TRBJ2-7; D is undetermined. The CDR3 loop spans 13 amino acids. Per the germline V gene, CDR1 is PRHDT and CDR2 is FYEKMQ (reference sequence). V gave up 6 bases and J gave up 1 base, with 10 bases separating them. The DNA of the CDR3 is TGTGCCAGCAGACAGAGTAGGTCCTACGAGCAGTACTTC. Its protein product is CASRQSRSYEQYF. The entire variable domain, with the rest obtained from reference TRBV13 and TRBJ2-7, is as follows: AAGVIQSPRHLIKEKRETATLKCYPIPRHDTVYWYQQGPGQDPQFLISFYEKMQSDKGSIPDRFSAQQFSDYHSELNMSSLELGDSALYFCASRQSRSYEQYFGPGTRLTVT.

The V and J genes are TRBV7-9 and TRBJ1-1; D not certain. V was pared by 7 bases and J by 3 bases, with 18 bases between. The germline gives CDR1 SEHNR, CDR2 FQNEAQ (reference sequence). The CDR3 is 15 amino acids. CDR3 residues: CASTKFRGLDTEAFF. DNA of the CDR3: TGTGCCAGCACCAAATTCAGAGGCCTGGACACTGAAGCTTTCTTT.

On this clone itself: Other DNA sequences within the sample encode an identical CDR3. The chain carries TRBV18 and TRBJ2-5; 11 nucleotides agree with TRBD2. There are 14 residues in the CDR3. The V segment lost 3 bases and the J segment 3 bases; nucleotides outside the gene matches: 0. The V gene's germline CDR1 is KGHSH and CDR2 LQKENI. CDR3 sequence (DNA): TGTGCCAGCTCACCGGGACTAGCGGAAGAGACCCAGTACTTC. It translates to CASSPGLAEETQYF.

Only a few counts were recorded for this clone. The CDR3 bases are TGCGCCAGTAGGGACAGACCTTGGAGTAATGAAAAACTGTTTTTT. Protein: CASRDRPWSNEKLFF. The chain has TRBV5-1 and TRBJ1-4, with 7 positions matching TRBD1. Trimming removed 8 bases from V and 4 bases from J; junction bases left unmatched: 11. The CDR3 spans 15 residues. Germline CDR1 reads SGHRS; CDR2 reads YFSETQ.

V and J are TRBV7-2 and TRBJ2-7; 11 bases are a match to TRBD2. The J segment lost 2 bases and the V segment lost 1 base, leaving 4 bases of the junction unmatched. Germline loops: CDR1 SGHTA, CDR2 FQGNSA. The CDR3 has 16 amino acids. CDR3 protein: CASSLGSSGGAYEQYF. Written as DNA, the CDR3 is TGTGCCAGCAGCTTAGGGAGTAGCGGGGGGGCCTACGAGCAGTACTTC.

The chain uses TRBV6-6 and TRBJ1-1, with D maybe TRBD1 (6 bases). V was pared by 8 bases and J by 1 base, with 8 bases between. The CDR3 is made up of 12 amino acids. In germline, CDR1 is MNHNY, CDR2 SVGAGI (reference sequence). CDR3 DNA sequence: TGTGCCAGCCTACAGGGGAACACTGAAGCTTTCTTT. Protein sequence: CASLQGNTEAFF.

The genes are TRBV7-9 and TRBJ2-1; the D is unclear. The germline V and J ends were trimmed by 1 base and 6 bases, with 16 bases remaining between them. The germline V gene has CDR1 SEHNR and CDR2 FQNEAQ (reference sequence). The CDR3 loop spans 16 amino acids. The chain's CDR3 is CASSLGLVRWGNEQFF. CDR3 DNA sequence: TGTGCCAGCAGCTTAGGTCTTGTCAGGTGGGGCAATGAGCAGTTCTTC.

J is TRBJ1-3 and V is TRBV15; D remains ambiguous. The germline V and J ends were trimmed by 1 base and 0 bases, with 4 bases remaining between them. From germline, CDR1 is LNHNV and CDR2 YYDKDF (reference sequence). The CDR3 has 14 amino acids. The CDR3 protein is CATSRAYSGNTIYF. In DNA form, the CDR3 reads TGTGCCACCAGCAGAGCGTACTCTGGAAACACCATATATTTT.

The rearrangement links TRBV7-9 to TRBJ2-7; D not certain. The V gene lost 5 bases and the J gene lost 3 bases, with 17 bases spanning the gap. CDR3 length: 15 amino acids. CDR1 is SEHNR and CDR2 is FQNEAQ in the germline V gene (reference sequence). CDR3 coding DNA: TGTGCCAGCAGCCCCGGAATCTCGAGCTTCTACGAGCAGTACTTC. Amino acid sequence: CASSPGISSFYEQYF.

This clone has just a few counts. At the DNA level, this CDR3 is encoded by other sequences in the same sample as well. This chain connects TRBV5-1 to TRBJ2-1; perhaps TRBD2 as D (6 bases). There are 15 residues in the CDR3. In germline, CDR1 is SGHRS, CDR2 YFSETQ. The germline V and J ends were trimmed by 0 bases and 2 bases, with 9 bases remaining between them. CDR3 bases: TGCGCCAGCAGCTTGGTTAGCGGCACCTACAATGAGCAGTTCTTC. Translation gives CASSLVSGTYNEQFF.

The rearrangement joins TRBV29-1 to TRBJ2-5; TRBD1 or TRBD2 may be the D gene (5 bases each). The CDR3 is 13 amino acids. The V gene lost 3 bases and the J gene lost 5 bases, with 13 bases spanning the gap. Per the germline V gene, CDR1 is SQVTM and CDR2 is ANQGSEA. The CDR3 region has the DNA TGCAGCGTTGACCTTCGGGGCGGGGAGACCCAGTACTTC. This codes for CSVDLRGGETQYF.

The genes are TRBV7-3 and TRBJ2-5, with 8 bases identical to TRBD1. The CDR3 runs 13 residues. Germline lookup yields CDR1 SGHTA and CDR2 FQGTGA. V shed 3 bases and J 9 bases; nucleotides not matched to a gene: 6. The CDR3 nucleotides are TGTGCCAGCAGCTTCCGACAGGGGATGTCCCAGTACTTC. Its protein product is CASSFRQGMSQYF.

The chain employs TRBV5-1 and TRBJ2-3; no clear D. The CDR3 spans 14 residues. Germline CDR1 is SGHRS and CDR2 is YFSETQ. Trimming removed 0 bases from V and 3 bases from J, with 8 bases in between. DNA for the CDR3: TGCGCCAGCAGCTTGGTCAGCTCTACAGATACGCAGTATTTT. Amino acid sequence: CASSLVSSTDTQYF.

The sample holds a few counts of this clone. The V and J genes are TRBV7-2 and TRBJ2-1; D is uncertain. Trimming took 5 bases from V and 1 from J, leaving 9 bases between them. The CDR3 sequence is 14 residues long. Germline-derived CDR1 and CDR2 are SGHTA and FQGNSA. CDR3 amino acids: CASSQTQSYNEQFF. The CDR3 nucleotides read TGTGCCAGCAGCCAAACGCAATCCTACAATGAGCAGTTCTTC.